These 24 T cell receptor beta chains share one sample of origin, sequenced in a study of cytomegalovirus exposure and HLA in healthy donors. Vbeta (60) and Jbeta (13) primers were used in the PCR. Repertoires were generated with immunoSEQ multiplex PCR, while TCRdb's copy carries only in-frame clones and drops some. The repertoire holds 150,000 to 200,000 clones, with about 80% as singletons. What was sequenced was PBMCs. The origin of the receptors is a man in his forties or fifties in good health and CMV-seropositive.

V usage is TRBV2 and J usage is TRBJ1-1; weak D call: TRBD1 (5 bases). This CDR3 contains 12 residues. Germline V gives CDR1 SNHLY, CDR2 FYNNEI. V lost 8 bases to trimming and J lost 4 bases, with 11 bases between them. Here the CDR3 reads CASGGGTTEAFF. CDR3 sequence (DNA): TGTGCCAGCGGGGGGGGGACCACTGAAGCTTTCTTT.

The rearrangement joins TRBV6-5 to TRBJ1-4, with no clear D. Germline CDR1 is MNHEY and CDR2 is SVGAGI. Trimming cost V 5 bases and J 1 base, with 11 bases left between them. The CDR3 has 15 amino acids. The CDR3, as DNA: TGTGCCAGCAGTCGGAACAGATTAACTAATGAAAAACTGTTTTTT. Translating it yields CASSRNRLTNEKLFF.

In this sample, this clone turned up once. The chain uses TRBV6-1 and TRBJ1-4; 7 bases align to TRBD1. Germline V gene data show CDR1 as MNHNS and CDR2 as SASEGT. Trimming removed 4 bases from V and 8 bases from J; junction bases left unmatched: 4. This CDR3 is 13 amino acids long. The CDR3 nucleotides read TGTGCCAGCAGTGTACAGGGGTGGGAAAAACTGTTTTTT. Protein sequence: CASSVQGWEKLFF.

The chain couples TRBV5-1 to TRBJ2-7; TRBD1 is a possible D gene (5 bases). The length of the CDR3 is 14 residues. The germline CDR1 and CDR2 sequences are SGHRS and YFSETQ. Trimming pared 1 base from V and 0 bases from J, leaving 8 bases between. The CDR3 loop is CASSLQGSSYEQYF. CDR3 DNA sequence: TGCGCCAGCAGCTTGCAGGGTAGCTCCTACGAGCAGTACTTC.

V is TRBV28 and J is TRBJ2-1, with 7 bases lining up with TRBD1. This CDR3 is built from 13 residues. Germline loops: CDR1 MDHEN, CDR2 SYDVKM. After removal of 6 bases from V and 7 bases from J, the junction contained 6 bases not matched to a gene. Here the CDR3 reads CASRRTGVNEQFF. In nucleotides, the CDR3 is TGTGCCAGCAGAAGGACAGGAGTTAATGAGCAGTTCTTC.

This chain connects TRBV4-1 to TRBJ2-7, with a tentative D call TRBD1 (6 bases). The V and J ends lost 3 bases and 2 bases respectively, with 11 bases between them. CDR1 and CDR2 from the germline V gene are MGHRA and YSYEKL. This CDR3 comprises 14 residues. The CDR3 is CASSHPTGTYEQYF. In DNA, the CDR3 is TGCGCCAGCAGCCACCCGACAGGTACCTACGAGCAGTACTTC.

The CDR3 loop is CATGGGRPTDTQYF. The DNA of the CDR3 is TGCGCCACGGGGGGGGGCCGACCCACAGATACGCAGTATTTT. V gene TRBV5-1 combines with J gene TRBJ2-3; 8 bases agree with TRBD2. Germline-derived CDR1 and CDR2 are SGHRS and YFSETQ. This CDR3 spans 14 amino acids. Trimming cost V 9 bases and J 2 bases; bases outside gene matches: 8. The whole variable domain, filled in from reference TRBV5-1 and TRBJ2-3, reads KAGVTQTPRYLIKTRGQQVTLSCSPISGHRSVSWYQQTPGQGLQFLFEYFSETQRNKGNFPGRFSGRQFSNSRSEMNVSTLELGDSALYLCATGGGRPTDTQYFGPGTRLTVL.

The V and J genes are TRBV27 and TRBJ2-5; D is ambiguous. Near its end, the DNA agrees better with TRBJ2-7, so the J call may be wrong. The CDR3 totals 16 residues. From germline, CDR1 is MNHEY and CDR2 SMNVEV (reference sequence). This CDR3 reads CASSPFAFDRSYEQYF. In DNA, the CDR3 is TGTGCCAGCAGTCCGTTTGCGTTTGACCGGAGCTACGAGCAGTACTTC.

This rearrangement joins TRBV10-1 to TRBJ2-5; D might be TRBD1 (6 bases). V was cut by 3 bases and J by 2 bases, with 13 bases left in between. This CDR3 region has 15 residues. Germline V gives CDR1 WNHNN, CDR2 SYGVQD (reference sequence). Here the CDR3 reads CASSDGGAGQETQYF. The CDR3 nucleotides read TGCGCCAGCAGTGATGGGGGCGCGGGTCAAGAGACCCAGTACTTC.

This clone has just a few counts. The chain combines TRBV14 with TRBJ1-3, with no clear D. This CDR3 has 16 residues. Trimming took 1 base from V and 1 from J, leaving 11 bases between them. Germline V gives CDR1 SGHDN, CDR2 FVKESK. The CDR3 region is CASSQVAGSSGNTIYF. DNA of the CDR3: TGTGCCAGCAGCCAAGTGGCAGGCTCTTCTGGAAACACCATATATTTT.

The rearrangement links TRBV30 to TRBJ2-1, with TRBD1 matching 10 bases. After removal of 7 bases from V and 7 bases from J, the junction contained 10 bases not matched to a gene. This CDR3 contains 14 residues. Germline V gene lookup returns CDR1 GTSNPN and CDR2 SVGIG (reference sequence). The CDR3 coding sequence is TGTGCCTTGGATGGGACAGGGGTTCTGAATGAGCAGTTCTTC. Amino acids: CALDGTGVLNEQFF.

The chain has TRBV7-6 and TRBJ2-7; 10 nucleotides agree with TRBD2. The CDR3 has 16 residues. V was pared by 0 bases and J by 7 bases, with 9 bases of the junction left unmatched. Germline loops: CDR1 SGHVS, CDR2 FNYEAQ. This chain's CDR3 is CASSLAPSGGGGEQYF. The DNA of the CDR3 is TGTGCCAGCAGCTTAGCCCCTAGCGGGGGCGGGGGGGAGCAGTACTTC.

The chain recombines TRBV7-6 with TRBJ2-2; 7 positions agree with TRBD1. This CDR3 has 15 residues. The ends lost 4 bases at V and 4 bases at J; junction bases unmatched: 6. Germline values: CDR1 SGHVS, CDR2 FNYEAQ. Here the CDR3 DNA reads TGTGCCAGCAGCTCTCTGACAGGGACCACCGGGGAGCTGTTTTTT. Translated, it gives CASSSLTGTTGELFF.

This chain uses TRBV9 with TRBJ1-3, with 9 bases matching TRBD1. The CDR3 sequence is 15 residues long. With 0 bases clipped from V and 5 bases from J, the junction kept 3 bases outside the gene matches. From germline, CDR1 is SGDLS and CDR2 YYNGEE. The CDR3 nucleotides are TGTGCCAGCAGCGTAGGAGGGACAGGGCGAAACACCATATATTTT. Residues: CASSVGGTGRNTIYF. Full variable domain (rest looked up from reference TRBV9 and TRBJ1-3): DSGVTQTPKHLITATGQRVTLRCSPRSGDLSVYWYQQSLDQGLQFLIQYYNGEERAKGNILERFSAQQFPDLHSELNLSSLELGDSALYFCASSVGGTGRNTIYFGEGSWLTVV.

This rearrangement joins TRBV19 to TRBJ2-1; TRBD1 agrees at 7 bases. The germline CDR1 and CDR2 sequences are LNHDA and SQIVND (reference sequence). CDR3 size: 15 residues. Losses at the gene ends were 3 bases for V and 7 bases for J; bases not matched to a gene: 9. In nucleotides, the CDR3 is TGTGCCAGTAGTATTATTCTGACAGGGATGAATGAGCAGTTCTTC. Translation: CASSIILTGMNEQFF.

The rearrangement links TRBV7-2 to TRBJ2-2; a possible D gene is TRBD2 (6 bases). Germline V lookup: CDR1 SGHTA, CDR2 FQGNSA. Between the trimmed V and J ends, which lost 0 bases and 0 bases, there was a span of 11 bases. The CDR3 has 17 amino acids. For the CDR3, the DNA is TGTGCCAGCAGCTTAGCTAGCGGAGTTGCGAACACCGGGGAGCTGTTTTTT. It yields the protein CASSLASGVANTGELFF.

V and J are TRBV5-1 and TRBJ1-2, with D perhaps matching TRBD1 (5 bases). The germline gives CDR1 SGHRS, CDR2 YFSETQ. Trimming cost V 0 bases and J 6 bases, with 6 bases left between them. The CDR3 consists of 12 residues. CDR3 sequence reads: CASSLVGDGYTF. The DNA of the CDR3 is TGCGCCAGCAGCTTGGTAGGGGATGGCTACACCTTC.

The genes are TRBV9 and TRBJ1-2; 11 bases map to TRBD1. The junction had 6 bases not matched to a gene; V was cut back by 4 bases and J by 7 bases. Germline CDR1 SGDLS, CDR2 YYNGEE. The CDR3 covers 14 residues. The CDR3 region is CASSTDRGRSGYTF. CDR3 bases: TGTGCCAGCAGCACGGACAGGGGGCGGTCTGGCTACACCTTC.

Concerning this clone: Compared with germline, one end of the junction differs, possibly owing to a read error. The V and J genes are TRBV18 and TRBJ2-4, with D possibly being TRBD2 (6 bases). CDR1 KGHSH and CDR2 LQKENI come from the germline V gene. This CDR3 is built from 18 residues. DNA of the CDR3: TGTGCCAGCTCACCTCCGGTCGGGGGACGGGGTGGAGTGAACAGTCAGTACTTC. Protein product: CASSPPVGGRGGVNSQYF. Combining the CDR3 with reference TRBV18 and TRBJ2-4 gives the whole variable domain NAGVMQNPRHLVRRRGQEARLRCSPMKGHSHVYWYRQLPEEGLKFMVYLQKENIIDESGMPKERFSAEFPKEGPSILRIQQVVRGDSAAYFCASSPPVGGRGGVNSQYFGAGTRLSVL.

The DNA for the CDR3 is TGTGCCACCAGCGACGGACTAGCGGGAGGTTGGGAGACCCAGTACTTC. Its translation: CATSDGLAGGWETQYF. V and J are TRBV15 and TRBJ2-5; TRBD2 matches at 14 bases. This CDR3 comprises 16 residues. The J segment lost 5 bases and the V segment lost 5 bases, leaving 7 bases of the junction unmatched. The germline V gene has CDR1 LNHNV and CDR2 YYDKDF (reference sequence). The full variable domain, in which reference TRBV15 and TRBJ2-5 provide the parts outside the CDR3, is DAMVIQNPRYQVTQFGKPVTLSCSQTLNHNVMYWYQQKSSQAPKLLFHYYDKDFNNEADTPDNFQSRRPNTSFCFLDIRSPGLGDTAMYLCATSDGLAGGWETQYFGPGTRLLVL.

A few counts support this clone. The rearrangement joins TRBV7-3 to TRBJ2-2; TRBD2 agrees at 7 bases. This CDR3 is 14 amino acids long. CDR1 and CDR2 (germline): SGHTA, FQGTGA. V trimming: 3 bases; J trimming: 5 bases; junction bases outside the gene matches: 3. The CDR3 DNA follows: TGTGCCAGCAGCTTCGGGACTATGACCGGGGAGCTGTTTTTT. This encodes CASSFGTMTGELFF.

V gene TRBV28 combines with J gene TRBJ2-7; 7 bases align to TRBD1. The CDR3 has 14 amino acids. Germline assignment: CDR1 MDHEN and CDR2 SYDVKM. Unmatched junction bases numbered 14, after V lost 6 bases and J lost 9 bases. The CDR3 region is CASRPGQTYEPQYF. In DNA form, the CDR3 reads TGTGCCAGCAGGCCGGGACAGACCTACGAGCCGCAGTACTTC.

The chain recombines TRBV30 with TRBJ2-1; TRBD2 matches 10 bases. CDR1 is GTSNPN, CDR2 SVGIG, per germline (reference sequence). CDR3 length: 13 residues. V was pared by 4 bases and J by 8 bases, with 5 bases of the junction left unmatched. The CDR3 nucleotides read TGTGCCTGGAAAGCGGGAGGGCCCTATGAGCAGTTCTTC. It encodes CAWKAGGPYEQFF.

This clone has more than one count but fewer than ten. V gene TRBV14 combines with J gene TRBJ2-7; 10 bases are a match to TRBD2. This CDR3 comprises 17 residues. The germline V gene encodes CDR1 SGHDN and CDR2 FVKESK. J was trimmed by 3 bases and V by 2 bases; bases with no gene match: 10. CDR3 DNA: TGTGCCAGCAGCCAACCTGGTCTAGCGGGAGTTCTCTACGAGCAGTACTTC. This translates into CASSQPGLAGVLYEQYF.